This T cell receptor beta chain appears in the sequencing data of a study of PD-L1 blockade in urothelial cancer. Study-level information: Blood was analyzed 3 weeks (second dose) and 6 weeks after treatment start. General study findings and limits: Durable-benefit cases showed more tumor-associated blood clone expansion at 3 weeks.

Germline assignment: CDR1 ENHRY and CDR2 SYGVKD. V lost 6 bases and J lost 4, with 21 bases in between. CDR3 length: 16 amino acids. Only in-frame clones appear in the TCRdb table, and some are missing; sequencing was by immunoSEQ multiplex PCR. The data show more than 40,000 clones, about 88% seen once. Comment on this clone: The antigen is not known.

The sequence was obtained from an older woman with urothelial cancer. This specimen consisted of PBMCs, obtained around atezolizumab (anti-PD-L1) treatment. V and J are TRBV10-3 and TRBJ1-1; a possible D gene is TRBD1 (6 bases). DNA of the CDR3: TGTGCCATCAGCGAACAGGGATTCAATGATCCCACTGAAGCTTTCTTT. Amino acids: CAISEQGFNDPTEAFF.